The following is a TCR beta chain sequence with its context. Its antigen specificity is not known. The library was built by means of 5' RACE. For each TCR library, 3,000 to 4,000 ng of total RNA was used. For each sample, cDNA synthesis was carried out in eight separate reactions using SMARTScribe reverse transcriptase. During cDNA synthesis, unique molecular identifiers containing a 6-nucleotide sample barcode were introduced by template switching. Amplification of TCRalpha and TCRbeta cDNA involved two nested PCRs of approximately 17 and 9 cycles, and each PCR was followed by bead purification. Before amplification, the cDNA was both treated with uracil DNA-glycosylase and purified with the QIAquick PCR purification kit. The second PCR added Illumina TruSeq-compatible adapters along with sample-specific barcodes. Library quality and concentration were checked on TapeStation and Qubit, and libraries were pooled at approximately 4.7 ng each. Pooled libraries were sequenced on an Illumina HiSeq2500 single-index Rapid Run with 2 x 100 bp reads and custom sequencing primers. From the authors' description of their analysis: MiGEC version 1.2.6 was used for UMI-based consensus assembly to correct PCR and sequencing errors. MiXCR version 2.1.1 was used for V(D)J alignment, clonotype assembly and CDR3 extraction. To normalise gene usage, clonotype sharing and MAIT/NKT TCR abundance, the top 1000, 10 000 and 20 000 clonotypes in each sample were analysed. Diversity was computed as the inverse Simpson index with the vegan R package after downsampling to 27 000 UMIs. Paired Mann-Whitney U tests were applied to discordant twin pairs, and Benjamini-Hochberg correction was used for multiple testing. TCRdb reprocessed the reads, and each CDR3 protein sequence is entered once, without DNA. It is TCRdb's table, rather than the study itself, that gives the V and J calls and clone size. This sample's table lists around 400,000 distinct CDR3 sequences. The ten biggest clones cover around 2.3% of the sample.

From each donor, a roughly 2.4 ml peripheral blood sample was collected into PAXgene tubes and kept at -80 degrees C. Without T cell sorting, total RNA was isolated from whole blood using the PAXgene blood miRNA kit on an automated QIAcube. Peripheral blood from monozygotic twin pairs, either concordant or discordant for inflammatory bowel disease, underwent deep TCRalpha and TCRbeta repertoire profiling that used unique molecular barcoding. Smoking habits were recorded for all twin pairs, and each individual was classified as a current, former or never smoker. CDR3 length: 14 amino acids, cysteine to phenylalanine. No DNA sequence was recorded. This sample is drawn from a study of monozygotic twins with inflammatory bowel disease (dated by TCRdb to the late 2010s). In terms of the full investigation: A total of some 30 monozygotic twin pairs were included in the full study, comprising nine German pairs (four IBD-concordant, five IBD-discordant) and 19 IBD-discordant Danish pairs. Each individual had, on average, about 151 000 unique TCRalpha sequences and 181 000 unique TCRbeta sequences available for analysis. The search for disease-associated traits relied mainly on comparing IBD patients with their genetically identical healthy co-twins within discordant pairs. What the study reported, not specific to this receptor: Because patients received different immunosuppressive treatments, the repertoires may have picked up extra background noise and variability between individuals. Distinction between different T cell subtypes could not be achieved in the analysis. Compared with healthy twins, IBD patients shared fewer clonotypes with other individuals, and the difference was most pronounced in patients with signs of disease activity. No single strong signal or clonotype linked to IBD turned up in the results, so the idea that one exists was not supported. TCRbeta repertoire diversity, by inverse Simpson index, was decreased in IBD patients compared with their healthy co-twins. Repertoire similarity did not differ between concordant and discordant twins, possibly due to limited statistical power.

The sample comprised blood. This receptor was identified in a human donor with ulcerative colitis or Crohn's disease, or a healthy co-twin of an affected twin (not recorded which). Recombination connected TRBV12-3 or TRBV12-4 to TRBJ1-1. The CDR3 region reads CASSFKPFNTEAFF.